This T cell receptor (beta chain) was recorded in a study of monozygotic twins with inflammatory bowel disease. Germline loops: CDR1 MNHGY, CDR2 SAAAGT. This CDR3 has 14 amino acids. Total RNA input per TCR library was roughly 3,300 ng. Eight reactions per sample, run separately, yielded cDNA. For each CDR3 protein, TCRdb gives one entry from its re-call of the 5' RACE reads, without DNA. In all, the sample yields 140,000 to 150,000 distinct CDR3 sequences. The sequence was obtained from a human donor with ulcerative colitis or Crohn's disease, or a healthy co-twin of an affected twin (not recorded which). The chain is built from TRBV6-8 and TRBJ2-7; there is no DNA to check the TCRdb D call of TRBD1. Sequencing was carried out using blood. This chain's CDR3 is CASRTGTGLYEQYF.